This TCR beta chain was profiled in a study of CD8+ T cells in alopecia areata. RNA extraction was followed by reverse transcription into cDNA, which acted as the sequencing template. Libraries were prepared by immunoSEQ multiplex PCR; TCRdb keeps only in-frame clonotypes and omits some of them. The table lists a few hundred thousand clones, under 70% of them singletons. As to treatment: oral pan-JAK inhibitor, 5-10 mg twice daily. From germline, CDR1 is SGHRS and CDR2 YFSETQ. CDR3 length equals 16 residues. With 1 base removed from V and 0 bases from J, the gap between germline ends came to 11 bases.

The origin of this receptor is a human donor with alopecia areata. The rearrangement links TRBV5-1 to TRBJ2-1; D possibly matches TRBD1 or TRBD2 (6 bases each). This material consisted of CD4+ T cells sorted from blood, taken at week 44, from a patient treated with tofacitinib. The CDR3 nucleotides are TGCGCCAGCAGCTTGACCGGGGGCGGCTCCTACAATGAGCAGTTCTTC. It is translated as CASSLTGGGSYNEQFF.